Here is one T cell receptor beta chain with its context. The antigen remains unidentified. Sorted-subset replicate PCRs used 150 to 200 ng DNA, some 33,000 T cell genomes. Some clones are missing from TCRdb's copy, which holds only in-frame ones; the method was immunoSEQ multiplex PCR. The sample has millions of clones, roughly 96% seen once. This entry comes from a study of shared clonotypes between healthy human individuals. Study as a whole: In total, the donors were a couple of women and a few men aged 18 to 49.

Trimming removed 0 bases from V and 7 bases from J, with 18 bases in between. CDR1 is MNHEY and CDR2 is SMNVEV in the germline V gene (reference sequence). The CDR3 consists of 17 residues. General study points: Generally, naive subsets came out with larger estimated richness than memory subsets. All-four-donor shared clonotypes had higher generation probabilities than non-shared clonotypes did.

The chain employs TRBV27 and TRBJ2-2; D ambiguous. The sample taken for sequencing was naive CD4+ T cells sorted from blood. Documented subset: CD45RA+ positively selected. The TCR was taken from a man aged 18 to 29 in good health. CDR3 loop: CASSLSPIPGLDGELFF. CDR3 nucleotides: TGTGCCAGCAGTTTATCCCCCATTCCGGGTCTTGACGGGGAGCTGTTTTTT.